This TCR beta chain was identified in a study of CD8+CD57+ T cells in acquired aplastic anemia. Study results and caveats: Patients had CD8+CD57+ cells showing lower diversity than total CD4+ and CD8+ pools. Controls and patients did not differ significantly in CD8+ Simpson's diversity.

This clonotype has ten or more counts. What it binds is unknown. Only patients with CD8+CD57+ cell expansion on flow cytometry were chosen for sequencing. Genomic DNA served as template for TCR beta VDJ and CDR3 profiling. TCRdb called the reads again in MiXCR, with one record for every CDR3 protein. The profile shows approximately 21,000 distinct CDR3 sequences, about 40% of them singletons. The sample consisted of CD8+CD57+ T cells sorted from PBMCs. As to subset: bead-enriched CD8+CD57+ effector memory T cells from SAA patients. This TCR derives from a human donor with aplastic anemia.

The CDR3 DNA sequence: TGCAGTGCTAGAGATCCCCCCGTTAGCGGGACAGGGGGTCCAGATACGCAGTATTTT. Encoded protein: CSARDPPVSGTGGPDTQYF. The chain joins TRBV20-1 to TRBJ2-3; 11 bases fit TRBD1. V shed 0 bases and J 4 bases; nucleotides not matched to a gene: 15. This CDR3 comprises 19 residues. Germline V gene sequence: CDR1 DFQATT, CDR2 SNEGSKA (reference sequence).